The 10 T cell receptor beta chains reported below all come from one sample, sequenced in a study of cytomegalovirus exposure and HLA in healthy donors. Use of 60 Vbeta and 13 Jbeta primers characterized the PCR. The repertoire was sequenced with immunoSEQ multiplex PCR; TCRdb's copy has only in-frame clones and lacks some. The top ten clones hold about 1.8% of a sample with roughly 190,000 clones, roughly four fifths of them seen once. Specimen: PBMCs. Receptors were obtained from a man between 18 and 35 years old in good health and CMV-seronegative.

This clone was recorded once. The J gene is TRBJ1-1, the V gene TRBV15, with D maybe TRBD1 (5 bases). The germline V and J ends were trimmed by 4 bases and 2 bases, with 14 bases remaining between them. The germline gives CDR1 LNHNV, CDR2 YYDKDF (reference sequence). There are 15 residues in the CDR3. CDR3 DNA: TGTGCCACCAGCATCACTCAGGGTAGTAACACTGAAGCTTTCTTT. It translates to CATSITQGSNTEAFF.

The rearrangement links TRBV19 to TRBJ1-1, with D unclear. The CDR3 runs 15 residues. Germline lookup yields CDR1 LNHDA and CDR2 SQIVND (reference sequence). Trimming stripped 5 bases from V and 1 base from J, with 14 bases between. The CDR3 protein is CASSPGRMGNTEAFF. The CDR3 DNA reads TGTGCCAGTAGTCCCGGCAGGATGGGGAACACTGAAGCTTTCTTT.

The rearrangement uses TRBV7-2 and TRBJ2-5; D is unresolved. Germline lookup yields CDR1 SGHTA and CDR2 FQGNSA. The CDR3 runs 13 residues. Trimming stripped 5 bases from V and 6 bases from J, with 13 bases between. The CDR3 reads CASSIQSSKTQYF. DNA of the CDR3: TGTGCCAGCAGCATTCAGTCTTCGAAGACCCAGTACTTC.

A remark on this clone: One end of the junction is discordant with germline, which a read error may explain. The J gene is TRBJ2-1, the V gene TRBV7-7; D call uncertain. CDR1 and CDR2 (germline): SSHAT, FNYEAQ (reference sequence). The CDR3 loop spans 16 amino acids. Here the CDR3 DNA reads TGTGCTAGCAGCCTAACTTCACGTCTCGACTACAATGAGCAGTTCTTC. Residues: CASSLTSRLDYNEQFF. The entire variable domain, with the rest obtained from reference TRBV7-7 and TRBJ2-1, is as follows: GAGVSQSPRYKVTKRGQDVTLRCDPISSHATLYWYQQALGQGPEFLTYFNYEAQPDKSGLPSDRFSAERPEGSISTLTIQRTEQRDSAMYRCASSLTSRLDYNEQFFGPGTRLTVL.

The chain joins TRBV7-8 to TRBJ1-1; D not certain. Trimming removed 6 bases from V and 1 base from J, with 12 bases in between. The CDR3 covers 14 residues. Per germline, CDR1 SGHVS and CDR2 FQNEAQ. This CDR3 is CASRSKGANTEAFF. The CDR3 DNA reads as TGTGCCAGCAGGAGTAAGGGAGCGAACACTGAAGCTTTCTTT. The variable domain in full, with the rest retrieved from reference TRBV7-8 and TRBJ1-1, is GAGVSQSPRYKVAKRGQDVALRCDPISGHVSLFWYQQALGQGPEFLTYFQNEAQLDKSGLPSDRFFAERPEGSVSTLKIQRTQQEDSAVYLCASRSKGANTEAFFGQGTRLTVV.

V is TRBV7-9 and J is TRBJ1-1; weak D call: TRBD1 (5 bases). Trimming pared 3 bases from V and 1 base from J, leaving 12 bases between. The CDR3 sequence is 15 residues long. The germline CDR1 and CDR2 sequences are SEHNR and FQNEAQ (reference sequence). CDR3 region: CASSLGTTGNTEAFF. DNA for the CDR3: TGTGCCAGCAGCTTGGGAACCACAGGGAACACTGAAGCTTTCTTT.

This clone has a handful of counts. V and J are TRBV11-2 and TRBJ2-3, with 7 nucleotides matching TRBD1. Losses at the gene ends were 5 bases for V and 5 bases for J; bases not matched to a gene: 4. Germline V gives CDR1 SGHAT, CDR2 FQNNGV. The CDR3 sequence is 13 residues long. CDR3 sequence: CASSGDSRDTQYF. DNA of the CDR3: TGTGCCAGCAGCGGGGACAGTCGAGATACGCAGTATTTT.

In this sample, this clone turned up once. The chain couples TRBV7-6 to TRBJ2-1; 7 bases are a match to TRBD1. The length of the CDR3 is 14 residues. The germline CDR1 and CDR2 sequences are SGHVS and FNYEAQ. The V segment lost 0 bases and the J segment 8 bases; nucleotides outside the gene matches: 4. CDR3 in DNA: TGTGCCAGCAGCTTAGCGTTAGGGGGCTATGAGCAGTTCTTC. This codes for CASSLALGGYEQFF.

The CDR3 is CASSDGNPATNEKLFF. The CDR3 DNA is TGTGCCAGCAGTGATGGTAATCCGGCAACTAATGAAAAACTGTTTTTT. The V call is TRBV6-1, the J call TRBJ1-4, with D unclear. The CDR3 is made up of 16 amino acids. Germline CDR1 reads MNHNS; CDR2 reads SASEGT. V lost 3 bases to trimming and J lost 0 bases, with 11 bases between them.

The chain joins TRBV20-1 to TRBJ2-5; D remains ambiguous. Germline lookup yields CDR1 DFQATT and CDR2 SNEGSKA (reference sequence). V was clipped by 6 bases and J by 10 bases, with 12 bases between them. This CDR3 has 10 amino acids. As DNA, the CDR3 is TGCAGTGCCTCTAAAACGCGCCAGTACTTC. Its protein product is CSASKTRQYF.